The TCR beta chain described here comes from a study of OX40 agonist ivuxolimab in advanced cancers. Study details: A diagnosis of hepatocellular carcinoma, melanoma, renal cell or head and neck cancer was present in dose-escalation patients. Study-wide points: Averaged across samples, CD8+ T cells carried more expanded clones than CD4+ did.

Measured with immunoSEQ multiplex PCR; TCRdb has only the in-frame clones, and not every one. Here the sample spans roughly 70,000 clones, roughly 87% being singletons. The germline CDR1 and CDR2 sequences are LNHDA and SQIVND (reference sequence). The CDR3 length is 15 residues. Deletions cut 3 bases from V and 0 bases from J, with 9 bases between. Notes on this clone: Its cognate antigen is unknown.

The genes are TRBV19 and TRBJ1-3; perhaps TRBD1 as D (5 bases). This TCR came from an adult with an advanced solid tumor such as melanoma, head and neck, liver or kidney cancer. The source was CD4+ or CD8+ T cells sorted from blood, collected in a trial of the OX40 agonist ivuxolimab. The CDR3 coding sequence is TGTGCCAGTAGTATGGGGGGTTTCTCTGGAAACACCATATATTTT. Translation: CASSMGGFSGNTIYF.